What follows is one T cell receptor beta chain and its context. Germline CDR1 is SGHVS and CDR2 is FQNEAQ. The CDR3 has 14 amino acids. The V end was cut by 1 base, the J end by 2 bases, with 8 bases between. These data originate in a study of T-cell reconstitution after alpha-beta-depleted transplantation in children. Using unique molecular identifiers, the investigators prepared the TCRbeta library. TCRdb called the PCR reads again in MiXCR, with one record for every CDR3 protein. Of 500,000 to 600,000 distinct CDR3 sequences listed, about 16% are singletons. V gene TRBV7-8 combines with J gene TRBJ1-1; unclear D gene. The TCR comes from a human donor who donated a stem cell graft to a child with acute lymphoblastic leukemia. The starting material was PBMCs from the stem cell graft donor, obtained from the stem cell graft. CDR3 in DNA: TGTGCCAGCAGCTTAGTAGTTCGCAACACTGAAGCTTTCTTT. Protein: CASSLVVRNTEAFF.